A selection of T cell receptor beta chains follows, all from one sample in a study of OX40 agonist ivuxolimab in advanced cancers. Some clones are missing from TCRdb's copy, which holds only in-frame ones; the method was immunoSEQ multiplex PCR. Of 15,000 to 20,000 clones in the sample, about 90% are singletons; the top ten hold roughly 27%. The sequences come from CD4+ or CD8+ T cells sorted from blood, collected in a trial of the OX40 agonist ivuxolimab. The receptors were gathered from an adult with an advanced solid tumor such as melanoma, head and neck, liver or kidney cancer. CDR3s include the opening cysteine and the closing phenylalanine or tryptophan.

TRBV27,TRBJ1-5,CASTPTGPHQPQHF
TRBV19,TRBJ1-1,CASSLYRDRIPNTEAFF
TRBV5-6,TRBJ1-2,CASSFGQGAGGYTF
TRBV13,TRBJ2-2,CASTTIAGSNTGELFF
TRBV18,TRBJ2-3,CASSPPVGMGADTQYF
TRBV19,TRBJ2-5,CASRKDRGLETQYF
TRBV9,TRBJ2-2,CASSIGSGPANTGELFF
TRBV11-2,TRBJ2-3,CASSLVTDTQYF
TRBV28,TRBJ2-2,CASSLPRIAGESGELFF
TRBV10-1,TRBJ2-5,CASSEEGARGETQYF
TRBV6-5,TRBJ1-5,CASGPGGQPQHF
TRBV27,TRBJ1-1,CASSYLQEGTEAFF
TRBV5-1,TRBJ2-1,CASSPWLGGNEQFF
TRBV5-4,TRBJ1-1,CASSWGVEAFF
TRBV29-1,TRBJ1-2,CSVESFVGGILYGYTF
TRBV5-4,TRBJ1-1,CASSPYGGVTEAFF
TRBV2,TRBJ2-1,CASRRTQGLAEQFF
TRBV19,TRBJ2-2,CASLRTGSNTGELFF
TRBV27,TRBJ1-6,CASSLGRGTYNSPLHF
TRBV11-2,TRBJ2-5,CASSLWQQETQYF
TRBV10-3,TRBJ1-4,CAIRGETGGEKLFF
TRBV6-6,TRBJ1-3,CASSYSGSGNTIYF
TRBV6-1,TRBJ2-7,CASSELLSGQLYEQYF
TRBV5-1,TRBJ1-5,CASRPAPFTIPQHF
TRBV29-1,TRBJ1-2,CSVLETENYGYTF
TRBV5-4,TRBJ1-4,CASSLAGQGSEKLFF
TRBV13,TRBJ2-3,CASSLWAGESTDTQYF
TRBV7-8,TRBJ2-5,CASSLFPGTETQYF
TRBV15,TRBJ1-1,CATSPGQGVGGTEAFF
TRBV7-9,TRBJ1-2,CASSPPGNYGYTF
TRBV27,TRBJ1-1,CASSLEGAIAEAFF
TRBV5-4,TRBJ2-7,CASSFDRIIDEQYF
TRBV9,TRBJ1-1,CASSLYTEAFF
TRBV5-6,TRBJ2-7,CASSLGSGYEQYF
TRBV7-2,TRBJ2-2,CASSSRPAANTGELFF
TRBV6-5,TRBJ1-4,CASSYSIGIANEKLFF
TRBV27,TRBJ2-3,CASSRQQRGTDTQYF
TRBV7-9,TRBJ1-4,CASSLSQNEKLFF
TRBV27,TRBJ2-7,CASSMAGRYEQYF
TRBV6-5,TRBJ2-7,CASLGGWDYEQYF
TRBV9,TRBJ1-2,CASSVEAPNYGYTF
TRBV27,TRBJ1-1,CASSLAGFMNTEAFF
TRBV9,TRBJ2-7,CASSVASGRSYEQYF
TRBV13,TRBJ1-2,CASSPDRYGDGYTF
TRBV30,TRBJ1-2,CAWNDGGGRDYGYTF
TRBV6-1,TRBJ1-6,CASSVTESLSSPLHF
TRBV6-5,TRBJ2-1,CASSDNEQFF
TRBV19,TRBJ1-4,CASRDRNEKLFF
TRBV19,TRBJ1-6,CASSIYGEGESPLHF
TRBV11-2,TRBJ2-5,CASSFSETQYF
TRBV29-1,TRBJ2-1,CSVEYSLRSYNEQFF
TRBV4-1,TRBJ1-1,CASSQDLTEAFF
TRBV20-1,TRBJ1-1,CSAGSEAFF
TRBV9,TRBJ2-1,CASSVASNEQFF
TRBV7-2,TRBJ1-5,CASSLWLLDQPQHF
TRBV9,TRBJ2-3,CASSVSNSYGDTQYF
TRBV5-5,TRBJ1-2,CASSLVQGYGFTF
TRBV5-1,TRBJ1-1,CASHQGHKAFF